A selection of T cell receptor beta chains follows, all from one sample in a study of PD-1 blockade in classical Hodgkin lymphoma. Sequenced by immunoSEQ multiplex PCR; TCRdb stores in-frame clones only, minus some. Among around 30,000 clones listed, around 87% were seen once. Source: CD4+ T cells from blood, taken before the fourth cycle of nivolumab. The origin of the receptors is a human donor with classical Hodgkin lymphoma. The CDR3 runs from the conserved cysteine through the conserved F or W. Fields, in order: clone size, D gene, V gene, J gene, CDR3 DNA, CDR3 protein. D genes are given only for firm matches. Expanded clones are given a class, and other clones once, few, many or no size at all.

-	-	TRBV4-1	TRBJ2-1	TGCGCCAGCAGCCAAGCCCCGGGAGCCTCCTACAATGAGCAGTTCTTC	CASSQAPGASYNEQFF
-	TRBD1	TRBV6-5	TRBJ1-6	TGTGCCAGCAGTTACGGTGTCCCGGGACAGTTATCACCCCTCCACTTT	CASSYGVPGQLSPLHF
-	TRBD2	TRBV4-1	TRBJ2-5	TGCGCCAGCAGCCGAGCCCAGGTAGCGGGAGTTCAAGAGACCCAGTACTTC	CASSRAQVAGVQETQYF
once	-	TRBV7-8	TRBJ2-5	TGTGCCAGCAGCGAGCACCGGGACTACCAAGAGACCCAGTACTTC	CASSEHRDYQETQYF
-	-	TRBV7-2	TRBJ1-2	TGTGCCAGCAGCACAGACAGAAACTATGGCTACACCTTC	CASSTDRNYGYTF
-	TRBD1	TRBV18	TRBJ2-7	TGTGCCAGCTCACCTTCCGGGACAGTTCTCTACGAGCAGTACTTC	CASSPSGTVLYEQYF
-	TRBD1	TRBV28	TRBJ1-5	TGTGCCAGCAGTAAGTCGACAGGGGGCAATCAGCCCCAGCATTTT	CASSKSTGGNQPQHF
-	TRBD1	TRBV19	TRBJ1-4	TGTGCCAGTAGTATAGCGAGTCACAGGGGAGGTCAGGAAAAACTGTTTTTT	CASSIASHRGGQEKLFF
-	TRBD1	TRBV7-8	TRBJ1-6	TGTGCCAGCAGCCCAGGACAGGGGGAAAATCGACGTTCACCCCTCCACTTT	CASSPGQGENRRSPLHF
-	-	TRBV6-1	TRBJ2-3	TGTGCCAGCAGTGAAAGGGGGGGACCAACCACAGATACGCAGTATTTT	CASSERGGPTTDTQYF
-	TRBD1	TRBV11-2	TRBJ2-3	TGTGCCAGCAGCTTAGGACAGGGGGCCGGGGATACGCAGTATTTT	CASSLGQGAGDTQYF
-	TRBD2	TRBV4-2	TRBJ2-5	TGTGCCAGCAGTATGGGACTGGCGGGAGTGGACCAAGAGACCCAGTACTTC	CASSMGLAGVDQETQYF
-	-	TRBV9	TRBJ2-7	TGTGCCAGCAGCGTAGGTCCAACTACGGGCTACGAGCAGTACTTC	CASSVGPTTGYEQYF
-	-	TRBV10-3	TRBJ2-1	TGTGCCATCAGTGAGTTACCGGGACACATAATCAATGAGCAGTTCTTC	CAISELPGHIINEQFF
-	-	TRBV4-1	TRBJ2-3	TGCGCCAGCAGCCCCCGTGGCGGTGGAGATACGCAGTATTTT	CASSPRGGGDTQYF
-	-	TRBV7-9	TRBJ2-7	TGTGCCAGCAGCTCCGCCCTAAATTACGAGCAGTACTTC	CASSSALNYEQYF
-	-	TRBV19	TRBJ1-1	TGTGCCAGTAGTATTCGCGTAGGGCAAGGAGCTTTCTTT	CASSIRVGQGAFF
-	-	TRBV7-9	TRBJ2-7	TGTGCCAGCAGCTTAGGGGTCTCCTACGAGCAGTACTTC	CASSLGVSYEQYF
few	-	TRBV6-1	TRBJ1-2	TGTGCCAGCAGTGAAGCGTTGGCCACTGGCTACACCTTC	CASSEALATGYTF
-	-	TRBV5-7	TRBJ2-7	TGTGCCAGCAGCGCGATGACGGGAGCATCCTACGAGCAGTACTTC	CASSAMTGASYEQYF
-	-	TRBV20-1	TRBJ1-1	TGCAGTGCTCGGCGAACTGAAGCTTTCTTT	CSARRTEAFF
-	-	TRBV21-1	TRBJ1-2	TGTGCCAGCAGCAGCGCGGGGGGCCTCCTGTATGGCTACACCTTC	CASSSAGGLLYGYTF
-	TRBD1	TRBV5-1	TRBJ2-5	TGCGCCAGCAGTGGGACAGGCGGAACTGGTACCCAGTACTTC	CASSGTGGTGTQYF
-	TRBD1	TRBV19	TRBJ1-6	TGTGCCAGTAGTATTCGGACAGGGGGGACCTATTCACCCCTCCACTTT	CASSIRTGGTYSPLHF
once	TRBD2	TRBV6-5	TRBJ2-5	TGTGCCAGCAGACCCCCAGTTAGCGGGTTGAAGACCCAGTACTTC	CASRPPVSGLKTQYF
once	-	TRBV4-2	TRBJ1-3	TGTGCCAGCAGCCAAGAGGTCACGAGCTCTGGAAACACCATATATTTT	CASSQEVTSSGNTIYF